One and the same sample provided the 13 T cell receptor beta chains below, sequenced in a study of T-cell memory formation after mild COVID-19. One entry per CDR3 protein, called by TCRdb with MiXCR from the 5' RACE reads. This table has about 340,000 distinct CDR3 sequences, about 21% appearing once. Specimen: PBMCs or a T cell subset sorted from them (not recorded which). The receptor source for this set is an adult woman who had mild COVID-19 (a few samples of this study predate the infection). Cell type and time point are not known.

This clonotype has more than one count but fewer than ten. CDR3 DNA: TGCAGTGCTAGAAGGACTAGCGGGATATTTGAGCAGTTCTTC. Amino acids: CSARRTSGIFEQFF. This sequence joins TRBV20-1 and TRBJ2-1; 12 nucleotides line up with TRBD2. The V gene's germline CDR1 is DFQATT and CDR2 SNEGSKA (reference sequence). This CDR3 has 14 amino acids. After removal of 2 bases from V and 9 bases from J, the junction contained 5 bases not matched to a gene.

The CDR3 DNA reads as TGCAGCGTTGATCAGCGGGGGCTGCCGGGAGATACGCAGTATTTT. Translation: CSVDQRGLPGDTQYF. This sequence joins TRBV29-1 and TRBJ2-3, with 8 positions matching TRBD2. CDR3 length equals 15 residues. Trimming removed 3 bases from V and 5 bases from J; junction bases left unmatched: 10. Germline CDR1 is SQVTM and CDR2 is ANQGSEA.

The J gene is TRBJ2-3, the V gene TRBV7-3, with D possibly being TRBD1 (6 bases). CDR1 is SGHTA and CDR2 is FQGTGA in the germline V gene. Trimming took off 5 bases at V and 0 bases at J, with 18 bases between the two ends. The CDR3 length is 17 residues. This chain's CDR3 is CASSPGVGGPSTDTQYF. The CDR3, as DNA: TGTGCCAGCAGCCCAGGGGTGGGCGGGCCGAGCACAGATACGCAGTATTTT. Complete variable domain (other parts from reference TRBV7-3 and TRBJ2-3): GAGVSQTPSNKVTEKGKYVELRCDPISGHTALYWYRQSLGQGPEFLIYFQGTGAADDSGLPNDRFFAVRPEGSVSTLKIQRTERGDSAVYLCASSPGVGGPSTDTQYFGPGTRLTVL.

This clonotype was observed a handful of times. In DNA form, the CDR3 reads TGTGCCAGCAGCTTTGTAGGGGATGGCTACACCTTC. It encodes CASSFVGDGYTF. V gene TRBV7-9 combines with J gene TRBJ1-2, with a tentative D call TRBD1 (5 bases). V lost 3 bases and J 6 bases, leaving 8 bases between the germline ends. From germline, CDR1 is SEHNR and CDR2 FQNEAQ (reference sequence). This CDR3 is 12 amino acids long.

The V and J genes are TRBV14 and TRBJ1-1; D is uncertain. This CDR3 contains 16 residues. Trimming removed 0 bases from V and 3 bases from J, with 14 bases in between. CDR1 SGHDN and CDR2 FVKESK come from the germline V gene. In nucleotides, the CDR3 is TGTGCCAGCAGCCAAGATAGGGTTTTCCGGGACACTGAAGCTTTCTTT. It codes for CASSQDRVFRDTEAFF.

The genes are TRBV4-2 and TRBJ2-3; a weak D match, TRBD1 (5 bases). From germline, CDR1 is LGHNA and CDR2 YNFKEQ. The CDR3 consists of 15 residues. The V gene lost 1 base and the J gene lost 2 bases, with 10 bases spanning the gap. CDR3: CASSQVEQATDTQYF. CDR3 DNA sequence: TGTGCCAGCAGCCAAGTGGAACAGGCCACAGATACGCAGTATTTT.

The chain's CDR3 is CASSLSTGTYYGYTF. The CDR3 nucleotides are TGTGCCAGCAGCCTCTCGACAGGGACTTACTATGGCTACACCTTC. This rearrangement joins TRBV13 to TRBJ1-2, with 7 nucleotides matching TRBD1. The CDR3 consists of 15 residues. After removal of 5 bases from V and 3 bases from J, the junction contained 9 bases not matched to a gene. Germline CDR1 is PRHDT and CDR2 is FYEKMQ (reference sequence).

A few counts support this clonotype. This chain joins TRBV5-1 and TRBJ1-1, with TRBD1 as a possible D gene (6 bases). V shed 5 bases and J shed 3 bases, with 11 bases lying between them. This CDR3 comprises 13 residues. Germline loops: CDR1 SGHRS, CDR2 YFSETQ. This chain's CDR3 is CASRGGWDTEAFF. Written as DNA, the CDR3 is TGCGCCAGCAGAGGGGGTTGGGACACTGAAGCTTTCTTT.

This clonotype was counted only a few times. The chain recombines TRBV27 with TRBJ2-6; D is possibly TRBD1 (6 bases). The germline CDR1 and CDR2 sequences are MNHEY and SMNVEV (reference sequence). V was cut by 5 bases and J by 4 bases, with 18 bases left in between. The CDR3 covers 17 residues. The CDR3: CASSPNRALRGANVLTF. The CDR3 region has the DNA TGTGCCAGCAGTCCTAACAGGGCTCTCCGGGGGGCCAACGTCCTGACTTTC.

The chain couples TRBV25-1 to TRBJ2-7; 11 positions agree with TRBD1. V lost 8 bases, J lost 8 bases, and 14 bases stayed unmatched. The CDR3 loop spans 15 amino acids. Germline V gene lookup returns CDR1 MGHDK and CDR2 SYGVNS. The CDR3 coding sequence is TGTGCCAGCTCGACTGGTGAGGGACAGGGGGGCCAGCAGTACTTC. This translates into CASSTGEGQGGQQYF.

This rearrangement joins TRBV20-1 to TRBJ1-6; D ambiguous. CDR1 and CDR2 from the germline V gene are DFQATT and SNEGSKA (reference sequence). Trimming shortened V by 3 bases and J by 10 bases, and 10 bases separated the two germline ends. There are 12 residues in the CDR3. CDR3 DNA sequence: TGCAGTGCTAGTAGGGCGGGATCACCCCTCCACTTT. Protein: CSASRAGSPLHF.

This clonotype was seen a few times. This chain uses TRBV12-3 or TRBV12-4 with TRBJ1-4; 8 nucleotides match TRBD1. The J segment lost 7 bases and the V segment lost 5 bases, leaving 9 bases of the junction unmatched. This CDR3 is 15 amino acids long. CDR3 bases: TGTGCCAGCAGTCCGACAGGGGCGGGAAGTGAAAAACTGTTTTTT. This translates into CASSPTGAGSEKLFF.

This clonotype has ten or more counts. The J gene is TRBJ2-1, the V gene TRBV7-2, with 8 nucleotides matching TRBD1. Germline V gene data show CDR1 as SGHTA and CDR2 as FQGNSA. After removal of 5 bases from V and 9 bases from J, the junction contained 12 bases not matched to a gene. The CDR3 loop spans 15 amino acids. The CDR3 protein is CASSPHQNRGIEQFF. In DNA form, the CDR3 reads TGTGCCAGCAGCCCCCACCAGAACAGGGGGATTGAGCAGTTCTTC.